The rows below give T cell receptor beta chains drawn from one sample of a study of blood T cells in healthy people across ages. TCRdb independently ran MiXCR on the 5' RACE reads; one entry per CDR3 protein. Of some 1.4 million distinct CDR3 sequences in the sample, roughly 40% were seen once. Material for sequencing was blood. Receptor source: a woman aged 18 to 35 in good health. Both conserved end residues are part of each CDR3. The D gene is left open where the match is weak. Clone size, where shown, is once, few, many, or a class for clones that have expanded.

j_call d_call v_call clone_size cdr3_aa cdr3_nt
TRBJ2-5 TRBD2 TRBV6-2/TRBV6-3 . CASRTPGTSEGKTQYF TGTGCCAGCAGGACGCCCGGGACTAGTGAAGGAAAGACCCAGTACTTC
TRBJ2-5 . TRBV10-3 once CAISVRGRAQSYEQYF TGTGCCATCAGTGTTAGGGGGAGGGCCCAAAGTTATGAGCAGTACTTC
TRBJ2-1 . TRBV6-1 . CASSEAAGWGNEQFF TGTGCCAGCAGTGAAGCGGCGGGGTGGGGAAATGAGCAGTTCTTC
TRBJ2-2 . TRBV4-1 few CASSPLPRGNGELFF TGCGCCAGCAGCCCCCTCCCGAGAGGTAACGGGGAGCTGTTTTTT
TRBJ2-3 . TRBV29-1 . CSVGTANSPSTDTQYF TGCAGCGTTGGGACAGCGAACTCTCCTAGCACAGATACGCAGTATTTT
TRBJ2-1 TRBD2 TRBV11-2 . CASSQGRGGYNEQFF TGTGCCAGCAGCCAGGGCCGGGGGGGCTACAATGAGCAGTTCTTC
TRBJ2-1 TRBD2 TRBV20-1 . CSAPTSGGAREQFF TGCAGTGCCCCAACTAGCGGGGGGGCTCGCGAGCAGTTCTTC
TRBJ2-7 TRBD1 TRBV5-1 few CASSLAGDGQVPSSYEQYF TGCGCCAGCAGCTTGGCCGGGGACGGACAGGTTCCGAGCTCCTACGAGCAGTACTTC
TRBJ2-1 TRBD2 TRBV12-3/TRBV12-4 . CASSQAGGPGNEQFF TGTGCCAGCAGCCAAGCGGGAGGGCCGGGGAATGAGCAGTTCTTC
TRBJ2-6 . TRBV27 . CASSSQGLGANVLTF TGTGCCAGCAGTTCCCAGGGGCTTGGGGCCAACGTCCTGACTTTC
TRBJ2-1 TRBD2 TRBV3-1 . CASSQDRGLAYNEQFF TGTGCCAGCAGCCAAGATAGGGGACTAGCTTACAATGAGCAGTTCTTC
TRBJ2-1 TRBD2 TRBV3-1 few CASSQKGAGGREQFF TGTGCCAGCAGCCAGAAGGGAGCGGGAGGGCGAGAGCAGTTCTTC
TRBJ1-2 . TRBV27 . CASSLSQGPSIGYTF TGTGCCAGCAGTTTATCTCAGGGCCCCTCGATTGGCTACACCTTC
TRBJ1-5 . TRBV5-5 . CASSLADYSNQPQHF TGTGCCAGCAGCTTGGCAGATTATAGCAATCAGCCCCAGCATTTT
TRBJ1-2 TRBD1 TRBV27 few CASSFGTGGDVYGYTF TGTGCCAGCAGTTTCGGGACAGGGGGCGACGTTTATGGCTACACCTTC
TRBJ2-3 . TRBV6-1 . CASSAARSTQYF TGTGCCAGCAGTGCTGCCCGGAGTACGCAGTATTTT
TRBJ2-7 . TRBV7-2 few CASSLVVGLPYEQYF TGTGCCAGCAGCTTAGTGGTAGGGCTACCCTACGAGCAGTACTTC
TRBJ2-5 TRBD2 TRBV9 . CASSARPWTSGQETQYF TGTGCCAGCAGCGCCCGCCCGTGGACTAGCGGCCAAGAGACCCAGTACTTC
TRBJ2-3 . TRBV11-2 few CPNTGDYHTQYF TGTCCCAACACGGGAGACTACCATACGCAGTATTTT
TRBJ2-5 . TRBV5-1 . CASSWPGREREQYF TGCGCCAGCAGCTGGCCGGGACGGGAGAGGGAGCAGTACTTC
TRBJ2-7 . TRBV12-3/TRBV12-4 many CASSFVGEQYF TGTGCCAGCAGTTTCGTCGGCGAGCAGTACTTC
TRBJ1-3 . TRBV29-1 once CSVFATTMAGNTIYF TGCAGCGTTTTTGCTACCACGATGGCCGGAAACACCATATATTTT
TRBJ1-1 . TRBV12-3/TRBV12-4 . CAGRDGPNTEAFF TGTGCCGGAAGGGACGGACCGAACACTGAAGCTTTCTTT
TRBJ2-6 . TRBV7-3 . CASSRGQTSGANVLTF TGTGCCAGTAGTAGGGGTCAAACCTCTGGGGCCAACGTCCTGACTTTC
TRBJ2-7 . TRBV6-6 . CASRLRDVNSYEQYF TGTGCCAGCAGACTCCGGGACGTTAACTCCTACGAGCAGTACTTC
TRBJ1-5 TRBD1 TRBV5-1 . CASSPTGGEFQPQHF TGCGCCAGCAGCCCAACAGGGGGTGAGTTTCAGCCCCAGCATTTT
TRBJ2-5 TRBD1 TRBV20-1 . CSAQNRRAGGLLGQYF TGCAGTGCTCAAAACCGTCGGGCAGGGGGCCTCTTAGGCCAGTACTTC
TRBJ1-1 . TRBV20-1 . CRGSEAGQNTEAFF TGCAGGGGCTCCGAGGCGGGGCAGAACACTGAAGCTTTCTTT
TRBJ1-2 . TRBV20-1 medium-sized CSARDQEWSGYTF TGCAGTGCTAGAGATCAAGAGTGGTCTGGCTACACCTTC
TRBJ1-4 TRBD1 TRBV20-1 . CSASDRVDEKLFF TGCAGTGCTTCTGACAGGGTGGACGAAAAACTGTTTTTT
TRBJ2-3 TRBD2 TRBV20-1 . CSAASPSGTTDTQYF TGCAGTGCTGCCTCACCTAGCGGGACCACAGATACGCAGTATTTT
TRBJ2-7 . TRBV5-1 . CASSAGAAYEQYF TGCGCCAGCAGCGCGGGGGCAGCCTACGAGCAGTACTTC
TRBJ2-1 . TRBV6-5 . CASSITGSWINEQFF TGTGCCAGCAGTATCACCGGGAGTTGGATCAATGAGCAGTTCTTC
TRBJ2-5 TRBD2 TRBV9 . CASSVAGGPQETQYF TGTGCCAGCAGCGTAGCGGGGGGTCCCCAAGAGACCCAGTACTTC
TRBJ1-6 . TRBV19 . CASRSLPSRNSPLHF TGTGCCAGTAGGTCCCTCCCGTCGCGGAATTCACCCCTCCACTTT
TRBJ2-7 . TRBV3-1 few CASSQAALHVLEQYF TGTGCCAGCAGCCAAGCGGCCCTCCACGTCCTCGAGCAGTACTTC
TRBJ2-3 TRBD2 TRBV3-1 . CASSLRGGGPTDTQYF TGTGCCAGCAGCCTCCGGGGGGGGGGCCCCACAGATACGCAGTATTTT
TRBJ1-5 . TRBV7-8 . CASSLAVTNQPQHF TGTGCCAGCAGCTTAGCGGTGACCAATCAGCCCCAGCATTTT
TRBJ2-7 TRBD2 TRBV9 . CASSVGAGGTHEQYF TGTGCCAGCAGCGTAGGAGCGGGGGGTACCCACGAGCAGTACTTC
TRBJ2-2 TRBD2 TRBV2 . CASSQLAGAGELFF TGTGCCAGCAGCCAACTAGCGGGGGCTGGGGAGCTGTTTTTT
TRBJ1-2 . TRBV19 few CASSRALEYGYTF TGTGCCAGTAGTAGGGCGTTGGAGTATGGCTACACCTTC
TRBJ2-4 . TRBV4-2 . CASSQDRSGNVAKNIQYF TGTGCCAGCAGCCAAGATCGCAGTGGGAATGTAGCCAAAAACATTCAGTACTTC
TRBJ2-3 . TRBV20-1 few CSAPTGTTDTQYF TGCAGTGCTCCCACGGGGACCACAGATACGCAGTATTTT
TRBJ2-2 . TRBV9 . CASSAEGSMTGELFF TGTGCCAGCAGCGCGGAGGGCTCGATGACCGGGGAGCTGTTTTTT
TRBJ1-1 . TRBV11-2 few CASSLVLGGTEAFF TGTGCCAGCAGCCTTGTTTTGGGGGGCACTGAAGCTTTCTTT
TRBJ1-1 TRBD1 TRBV20-1 . CSAATGDTEAFF TGCAGTGCTGCAACAGGGGACACTGAAGCTTTCTTT
TRBJ2-5 . TRBV6-6 . CASSYASRLQETQYF TGTGCCAGCAGTTACGCTTCGCGACTCCAAGAGACCCAGTACTTC
TRBJ1-5 . TRBV6-2/TRBV6-3 few CASRAAGRQPQHF TGTGCCAGCAGGGCGGCAGGGAGGCAGCCCCAGCATTTT
TRBJ1-6 . TRBV5-1 few CASSLGQLDSPLHF TGCGCCAGCAGCTTGGGACAGTTAGATTCACCCCTCCACTTT
TRBJ1-6 TRBD1 TRBV4-1 . CASSRTGGSSYNSPLHF TGCGCCAGCAGCCGAACAGGGGGGAGCTCCTATAATTCACCCCTCCACTTT
TRBJ1-3 . TRBV10-3 . CAISGVQLSGNTIYF TGTGCCATCAGTGGGGTACAGCTCTCTGGAAACACCATATATTTT